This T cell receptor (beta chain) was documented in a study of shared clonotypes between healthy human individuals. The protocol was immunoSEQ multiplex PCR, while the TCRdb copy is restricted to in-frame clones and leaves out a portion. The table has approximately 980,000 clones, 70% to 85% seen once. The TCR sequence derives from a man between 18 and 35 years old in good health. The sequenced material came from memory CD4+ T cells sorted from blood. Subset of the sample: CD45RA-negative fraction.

Here the CDR3 reads CASSLYPPQAGIIYEQYF. The CDR3 coding sequence is TGTGCCAGCAGCTTATATCCCCCCCAGGCAGGGATTATTTACGAGCAGTACTTC. The chain carries TRBV7-2 and TRBJ2-7; TRBD1 might be the D (5 bases). The CDR3 extends over 18 amino acids. Germline V gene sequence: CDR1 SGHTA, CDR2 FQGNSA. Between the trimmed V and J ends, which lost 2 bases and 4 bases, there was a span of 24 bases.